This T cell receptor (beta chain) was observed in a study of shared clonotypes between healthy human individuals (dated by TCRdb to 2018 to 2020). Notes on the research overall: Three men and a couple of women, aged 18 to 49 years, made up the cohort. For each donor, three plates each were used for CD4 naive and CD4 memory, two plates were used for CD8 naive, and one plate was used for CD8 memory. Different laboratories and diverse techniques were used to prepare libraries and sequence TCR repertoires, to increase sequencing depth and limit assay-specific biases. To estimate repertoire size and how much clonotypes are shared between individuals, the study performed deep sequencing of blood TCR repertoires from five healthy adults. Per donor, leukapheresis produced somewhere between about 0.9 and 9 billion PBMCs. Here is what the overall study found, with its caveats: Naive subsets generally had larger estimated clonotype richness than memory subsets. Rarefaction of sorted-subset datasets indicated incomplete sequencing despite the large sequencing depth. Because the study included a small number of donors, the genetic and exposure-history diversity represented was limited. About 5% of naive CD4, around 3.5% of naive CD8, around 2.3% of memory CD4, and 0.4% of memory CD8 clonotypes were shared across several donors. Only blood was sampled, and tissue TCR repertoires likely differ from those in blood. Compared with non-shared clonotypes, clonotypes shared by all four sorted-subset donors had higher generation probabilities. Pairwise subsampling indicated that sequencing depth was expected to affect the degree of clonotype sharing among donors.

Worth noting for this clone: What antigen it recognizes has not been identified. The input lacks base qualities; no much larger clone sits a single base away.

Using the deep immunoSEQ assay, TCR CDR3 regions were amplified from genomic DNA by multiplex PCR. For each cell subset, the extracted genomic DNA was distributed evenly across all wells of several immunoSEQ 96-well plates, and each plate served as one replicate. For sorted subsets, roughly 200 ng of genomic DNA, equivalent to some 33,000 T cell genomes, went into each replicate PCR. Purified libraries were measured with a Qubit 3.0 fluorometer, size-checked on a Bioanalyzer 2100, and measured again with the KAPA Library Quantification kit. Every immunoSEQ 96-well plate was sequenced on a separate single-read 150-cycle Illumina NextSeq 550 flow cell. In the authors' own workflow: Because only junctional sequences without quality scores were contained in the immunoSEQ output, filtering matching that applied to full-length reads could not be performed. To assign V/J genes and CDR3, sequences were annotated against IMGT germline references using PyIR, a Python wrapper for IgBLAST v1.9. Reads were removed for weak V/J assignments (E-value above 1e-6), missing CDR3, stop codons, out-of-frame junctions, or ambiguous translated residues. V3J clonotypes were defined as sequences sharing an identical inferred V gene, J gene, and CDR3 amino acid sequence. To compute the percentage overlap between repertoires, the number of shared unique clonotypes was divided by the size of the smaller repertoire. Three approaches were used to assess repertoire richness: RTK rarefaction, the Chao1 estimator, and Recon v2.1 estimates of unobserved clonotypes. For all TCRbeta clonotypes obtained by the gDNA method from a few donors, generation probabilities were computed with OLGA. TCRdb obtained this table from immuneACCESS and retained in-frame rearrangements with V and J assigned. These tables miss some clones; where compared with another copy, unresolved V genes account for less than half of the shortfall, and the remainder is unexplained. V, J and clone size were drawn from that table, and D and trimming were deduced from the DNA. This sample gives about 2.1 million clones in total; 80% to 95% of them show up just once. Jointly, the top ten make up less than 2% of the sample.

The CDR3 runs 14 residues from the cysteine to the phenylalanine. Left in the record is the CDR3 DNA by itself, 42 bases read in frame from the first base. Looking up the germline V gene yields CDR1 ENHRY and CDR2 SYGVKD. Trimming costs V 7 bases and J 1 base, and their ends lie 10 bases apart. For the CD8 naive samples, CD45RO-negative cells were positively selected for CCR7, yielding a CD45RA+CCR7+ population from which TemRA cells were excluded. The donors were healthy, HIV-negative adults who had no recently reported acute infections or vaccinations. All donors were Caucasian adults living in Nashville, Tennessee, USA. Blood was obtained by leukapheresis, after which PBMCs were separated by Ficoll-Histopaque density gradient centrifugation and cryopreserved in liquid nitrogen vapor phase. Analytical flow cytometry was used to check the purity and quantity of every magnetically sorted T cell population. From each sorted fraction, genomic DNA was isolated and quantified by UV absorbance on a Nanodrop 2000c.

The source is a man between 18 and 35 years old in good health. Some clones in this sample may be carry-over from other donors' samples. Input material: naive CD8+ T cells from PBMCs. The meaning of the sample's cell subset or site label: CD45RA+CCR7+. The sequence joins TRBV10-3 to TRBJ2-2, with no confidently assigned D gene. The DNA sequence follows: TGTGCCATCAAACTTAACGTGAACACCGGGGAGCTGTTTTTT. Its product reads: CAIKLNVNTGELFF.